This is a list of T cell receptor beta chains from one sample in a study of blood T cells in healthy people across ages. MiXCR, run by TCRdb on the 5' RACE reads, gives a single entry per CDR3 protein. This table has some 940,000 distinct CDR3 sequences, about 29% appearing once. A further study also used this sample, focusing on T cells of mothers and their children.

The sequenced sample consisted of blood. Every receptor here comes from a middle-aged woman in good health. CDR3s include the opening cysteine and the closing phenylalanine or tryptophan. Each record gives: clone size, D gene, V gene, J gene, CDR3 length, CDR3 DNA, CDR3 protein. The D gene is left open where the match is weak. Not all rows give a size; the values are once, few, many and, for expanded clones, a class.

>.|TRBD1|TRBV13|TRBJ2-7|14
TGTGCCAGCAGCCACGGACAGGGGATAATCGAGCAGTACTTC
CASSHGQGIIEQYF
>few|TRBD1|TRBV7-9|TRBJ1-5|14
TGTGCCAGCAGCTTAGACAGGGGAGATCAGCCCCAGCATTTT
CASSLDRGDQPQHF
>.|.|TRBV5-1|TRBJ2-3|15
TGCGCCAGCAGCTTGGAGGTGTATGGAGCAGATACGCAGTATTTT
CASSLEVYGADTQYF
>many|TRBD1|TRBV19|TRBJ2-7|15
TGTGCCAGTAGTCCCTCCGGGGGACAGGGCTACGAGCAGTACTTC
CASSPSGGQGYEQYF
>few|.|TRBV24-1|TRBJ2-3|13
TGTGCCACCAGTCCTGGGGGCCTGGATACGCAGTATTTT
CATSPGGLDTQYF
>few|.|TRBV7-3|TRBJ1-1|14
TGTGCCAGCAGCTGGCGGGCGACGAACACTGAAGCTTTCTTT
CASSWRATNTEAFF
>few|.|TRBV6-1|TRBJ2-2|17
TGTGCCAGCAGTGCAAAACACGGACTCTCTAACACCGGGGAGCTGTTTTTT
CASSAKHGLSNTGELFF
>many|.|TRBV29-1|TRBJ1-1|13
TGCAGCGTCGTCTTGGGTCTCTCCGGAGAAGCTTTCTTT
CSVVLGLSGEAFF
>many|.|TRBV21-1|TRBJ1-2|16
TGTGCCAGCAGCAAGGTCGCGACAGGGCTTAACTATGGCTACACCTTC
CASSKVATGLNYGYTF
>few|.|TRBV7-2|TRBJ1-1|12
TGTGCCAGCAGCTTAGACCTCAGCGAGACTTTCTTT
CASSLDLSETFF